The rows below give T cell receptor beta chains drawn from one sample of a study of blood T cell repertoires in COVID-19. Generated by immunoSEQ multiplex PCR, the TCRdb table keeps only in-frame clones and is missing some. The table has 200,000 to 250,000 clones, approximately 90% seen once. Sequenced material: peripheral blood. These receptors originate from a woman aged 30 to 39 with COVID-19, enrolled during active disease. Each CDR3 is given with its conserved first and last residue. D genes are given only for firm matches. Clone sizes are given selectively: once, few, many, or a class where the clone is expanded.

abundance	j_gene	d_gene	v_gene	CDR3aa	CDR3nt
NA	TRBJ1-1	NA	TRBV12-3/TRBV12-4	CASIGQMNTEAFF	TGTGCCAGCATCGGACAGATGAACACTGAAGCTTTCTTT
NA	TRBJ1-2	TRBD1	TRBV15	CATSRTLPGTGDYGYTF	TGTGCCACCAGCAGAACCCTCCCAGGGACAGGGGACTATGGCTACACCTTC
NA	TRBJ2-5	TRBD2	TRBV11-2	CASSSSGGTNQETQYF	TGTGCCAGCAGCTCGAGCGGGGGTACTAACCAAGAGACCCAGTACTTC
NA	TRBJ2-1	NA	TRBV30	CAWSRDYNEQFF	TGTGCCTGGAGCCGGGACTACAATGAGCAGTTCTTC
NA	TRBJ1-4	TRBD1	TRBV18	CASSQGTGNEKLFF	TGTGCCAGCTCACAAGGGACAGGGAATGAAAAACTGTTTTTT
NA	TRBJ2-2	TRBD1	TRBV2	CASSPIGTGSAGELFF	TGTGCCAGCAGTCCCATCGGGACAGGGTCCGCCGGGGAGCTGTTTTTT
NA	TRBJ1-1	NA	TRBV5-1	CASSQAGFGTEAFF	TGCGCCAGCAGCCAGGCGGGATTTGGTACTGAAGCTTTCTTT
NA	TRBJ1-6	TRBD1	TRBV19	CASSSDRAAFSSPLHF	TGTGCCAGTAGTTCGGACAGGGCGGCCTTTAGTTCACCCCTCCACTTT
few	TRBJ2-7	NA	TRBV21-1	CASSKRTSGAYEQYF	TGTGCCAGCAGCAAGAGGACTAGCGGGGCCTACGAGCAGTACTTC
NA	TRBJ2-1	TRBD2	TRBV9	CASSDGLAAGNEQFF	TGTGCCAGCAGCGACGGACTAGCGGCAGGAAATGAGCAGTTCTTC
NA	TRBJ2-1	TRBD2	TRBV9	CASSVSIRREGQGEQFF	TGTGCCAGCAGCGTCTCCATACGGCGGGAGGGCCAGGGTGAGCAGTTCTTC
NA	TRBJ2-7	TRBD1	TRBV7-2	CASSLGGDRGKWYF	TGTGCCAGCAGCTTAGGGGGAGACAGGGGGAAATGGTACTTC
NA	TRBJ2-2	TRBD2	TRBV24-1	CATSGGVLAGWYTGELFF	TGTGCCACCAGTGGCGGCGTACTAGCGGGATGGTACACCGGGGAGCTGTTTTTT
NA	TRBJ2-3	NA	TRBV3-1/TRBV3-2	CASSQDRDTTDTQYF	TGTGCCAGCAGCCAAGATAGGGACACCACAGATACGCAGTATTTT
NA	TRBJ2-7	TRBD1	TRBV5-1	CASSIGLGQGPYEQYF	TGCGCCAGCAGCATTGGATTGGGACAGGGACCCTACGAGCAGTACTTC
NA	TRBJ2-1	TRBD2	TRBV4-2	CASSLLLAGGISEQFF	TGTGCCAGCAGTCTACTACTAGCGGGGGGGATAAGCGAGCAGTTCTTC
NA	TRBJ2-3	TRBD2	TRBV5-1	CASSFGLAGFTSTDTQYF	TGCGCCAGCAGCTTTGGACTAGCGGGTTTTACTAGCACAGATACGCAGTATTTT
NA	TRBJ2-2	TRBD1	TRBV7-9	CASSPTGGDRWTGELFF	TGTGCCAGCAGCCCGACAGGGGGCGATAGGTGGACCGGGGAGCTGTTTTTT
NA	TRBJ1-1	TRBD1	TRBV18	CASSYTQGLTEAFF	TGTGCCAGCTCATACACACAGGGGTTGACTGAAGCTTTCTTT
NA	TRBJ1-5	NA	TRBV30	CAWSAYLDQPQHF	TGTGCCTGGAGTGCCTACCTGGATCAGCCCCAGCATTTT
NA	TRBJ2-7	NA	TRBV27	CASSFQGPHEQYF	TGTGCCAGCAGTTTTCAGGGGCCCCACGAGCAGTACTTC
NA	TRBJ1-2	NA	TRBV12-5	CASGPSGGSYGYTF	TGTGCTAGTGGTCCGTCGGGGGGGAGCTATGGCTACACCTTC